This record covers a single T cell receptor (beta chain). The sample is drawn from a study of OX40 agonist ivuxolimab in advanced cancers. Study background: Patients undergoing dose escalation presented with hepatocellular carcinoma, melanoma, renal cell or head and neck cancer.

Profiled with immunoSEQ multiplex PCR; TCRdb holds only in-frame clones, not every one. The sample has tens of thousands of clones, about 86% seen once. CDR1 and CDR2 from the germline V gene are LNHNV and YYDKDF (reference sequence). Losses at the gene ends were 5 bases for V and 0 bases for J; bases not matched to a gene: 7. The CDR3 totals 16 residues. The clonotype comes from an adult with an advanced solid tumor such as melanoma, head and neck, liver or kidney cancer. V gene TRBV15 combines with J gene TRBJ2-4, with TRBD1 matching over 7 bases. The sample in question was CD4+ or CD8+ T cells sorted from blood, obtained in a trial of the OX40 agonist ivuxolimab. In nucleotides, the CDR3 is TGTGCCACCAGCGCAGGGGGACACCTAGCCAAAAACATTCAGTACTTC. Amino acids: CATSAGGHLAKNIQYF.